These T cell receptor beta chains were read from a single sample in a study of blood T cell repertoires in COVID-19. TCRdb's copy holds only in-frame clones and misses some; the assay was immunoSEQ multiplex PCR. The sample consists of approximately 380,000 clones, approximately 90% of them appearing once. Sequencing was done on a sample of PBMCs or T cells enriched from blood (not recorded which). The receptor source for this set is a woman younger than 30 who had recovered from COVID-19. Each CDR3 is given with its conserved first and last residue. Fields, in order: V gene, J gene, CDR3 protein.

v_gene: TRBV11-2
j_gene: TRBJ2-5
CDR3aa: CASSLVEETQYF

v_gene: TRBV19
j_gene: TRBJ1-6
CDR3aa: CASRTMAASSYNSPLHF

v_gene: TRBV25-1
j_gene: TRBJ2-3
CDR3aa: CASSDSGQGRDTQYF

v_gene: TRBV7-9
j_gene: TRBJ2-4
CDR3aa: CASSLGMKNIQYF

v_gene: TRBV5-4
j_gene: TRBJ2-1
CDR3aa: CASSFGGSYNEQFF

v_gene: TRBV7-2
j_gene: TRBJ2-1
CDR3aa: CASSFGRAGYNEQFF

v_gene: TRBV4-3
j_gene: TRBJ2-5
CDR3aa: CASSGHQTGGGVETQYF

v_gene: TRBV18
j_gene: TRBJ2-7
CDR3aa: CASSPRDEQYF

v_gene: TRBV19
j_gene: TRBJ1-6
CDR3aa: CASTDPLAHSGNSPLHF

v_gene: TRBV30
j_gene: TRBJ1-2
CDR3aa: CAWSVGHRNYGYTF

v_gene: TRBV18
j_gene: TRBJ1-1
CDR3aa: CASSPQTGSNTEAFF

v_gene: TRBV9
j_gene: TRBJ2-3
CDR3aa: CASSSEGSSTDTQYF

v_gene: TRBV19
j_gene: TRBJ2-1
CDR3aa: CASSILGGISYNEQFF

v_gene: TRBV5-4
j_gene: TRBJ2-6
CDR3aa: CASSWGRDRALPTF

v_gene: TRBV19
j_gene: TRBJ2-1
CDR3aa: CASSMFGLLNEQFF

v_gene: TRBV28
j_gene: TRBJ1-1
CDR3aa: CASSGRTEAFF

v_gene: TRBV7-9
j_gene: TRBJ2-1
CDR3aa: CASGWTGKSNEQFF

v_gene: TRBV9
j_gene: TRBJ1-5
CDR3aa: CASSAHEVGQPQHF

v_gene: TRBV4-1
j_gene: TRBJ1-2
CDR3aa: CASSQEEGGAYGYTF

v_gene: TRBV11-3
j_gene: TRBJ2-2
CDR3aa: CASSFQGADTGELFF

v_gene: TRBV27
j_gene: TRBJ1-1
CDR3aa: CASSSRDSYRTEAFF

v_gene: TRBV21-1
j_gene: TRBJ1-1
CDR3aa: CASSKNMLQGAFF

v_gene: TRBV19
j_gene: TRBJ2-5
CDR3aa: CASSNSGGAPAQYF

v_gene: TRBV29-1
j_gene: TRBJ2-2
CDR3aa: CSVATSTAQRGPTGELFF

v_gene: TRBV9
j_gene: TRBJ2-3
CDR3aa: CASSVRHYTDTQYF

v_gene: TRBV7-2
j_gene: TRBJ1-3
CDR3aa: CASSSTRQGGNTIYF